One and the same sample provided the 14 T cell receptor beta chains below, sequenced in a study of human T cells and chemical hapten exposure. The sample's time point: patch test 3, about 24 weeks after DPC sensitization. Treatment in this sample: therapeutic diphenylcyclopropenone sensitization with weekly scalp DPC. TCRdb ran MiXCR on the RACE reads and lists one entry per CDR3 protein. This sample yields around 200,000 distinct CDR3 sequences, of which about 22% are seen a single time; 2% to 3% belongs to the top ten. This material consisted of whole blood, taken in connection with sensitization to the hapten diphenylcyclopropenone (DPC). The receptors were gathered from a woman in her forties with alopecia areata. Some clones in this sample may be carry-over from other donors' samples.

As DNA, the CDR3 is TGTGCAAGTCGCTGCCGGGACAGGGGCGAGGATCAGCCCCAGCATTTT. Amino acids: CASRCRDRGEDQPQHF. V usage is TRBV12-2 and J usage is TRBJ1-5; the table names TRBD1, a call not compared with the DNA. TRBV12-2 corresponds to a pseudogene. This CDR3 region has 16 residues.

This clonotype was counted a few times. The chain links TRBV6-1 to TRBJ1-1; 7 bases map to TRBD1. This CDR3 spans 12 amino acids. Germline V gene data show CDR1 as MNHNS and CDR2 as SASEGT. V was clipped by 2 bases and J by 11 bases; unmatched bases: 5. The CDR3: CASSERARGAFF. For the CDR3, the DNA is TGTGCCAGCAGTGAAAGGGCCAGGGGGGCTTTCTTT.

This clonotype appeared once. The V gene is TRBV12-3 or TRBV12-4, the J gene TRBJ2-7; possibly TRBD2 for D (7 bases). V lost 5 bases and J lost 4, with 9 bases in between. The CDR3 has 12 amino acids. The CDR3 region has the DNA TGTGCCAGCAGTCGGGGGGCTTACGAGCAGTACTTC. This translates into CASSRGAYEQYF.

This clonotype was seen a few times. The chain uses TRBV15 and TRBJ1-5; possibly TRBD1 for D (5 bases). Germline V gene data show CDR1 as LNHNV and CDR2 as YYDKDF (reference sequence). This CDR3 has 15 residues. V was trimmed by 5 bases and J by 6 bases, leaving 17 bases between them. CDR3 in DNA: TGTGCCACCAGCCGACTCCTGGGGGGAGGTCAGCCCCAGCATTTT. The encoded protein is CATSRLLGGGQPQHF.

The sample holds many counts of this clonotype. The genes are TRBV20-1 and TRBJ1-1; TRBD1 might be the D (5 bases). The germline V gene encodes CDR1 DFQATT and CDR2 SNEGSKA (reference sequence). This CDR3 is 13 amino acids long. V gave up 5 bases and J gave up 5 bases, with 15 bases separating them. CDR3: CSARDGRETEAFF. CDR3 nucleotides: TGCAGTGCTCGGGACGGGAGGGAGACTGAAGCTTTCTTT.

By sample fraction, this clonotype is medium-sized. The rearrangement uses TRBV4-3 and TRBJ2-7; 7 bases match TRBD1. The ends lost 2 bases at V and 6 bases at J; junction bases unmatched: 7. This CDR3 is 14 amino acids long. CDR1 LGHNA and CDR2 YSLEER come from the germline V gene. The CDR3 sequence: CASSQNYRGSEQYF. CDR3 sequence (DNA): TGCGCCAGCAGCCAAAACTACAGGGGATCCGAGCAGTACTTC.

The V call is TRBV9, the J call TRBJ2-7, with 7 bases matching TRBD1. CDR3 size: 15 residues. V lost 3 bases, J lost 2 bases, and 8 bases stayed unmatched. The germline V gene encodes CDR1 SGDLS and CDR2 YYNGEE. The CDR3 nucleotides read TGTGCCAGCAGCGCGACGGGACAGCCTACCTACGAGCAGTACTTC. This encodes CASSATGQPTYEQYF.

This clonotype has more than one count but fewer than ten. The chain has TRBV20-1 and TRBJ2-1; 12 positions agree with TRBD2. Germline V gene lookup returns CDR1 DFQATT and CDR2 SNEGSKA (reference sequence). Trimming at V came to 2 bases and at J to 5 bases, leaving 7 bases not matched to a gene. The CDR3 extends over 16 amino acids. Here the CDR3 DNA reads TGCAGTGCTAGACCCTTTCTAGCGGGAGGGAACAATGAGCAGTTCTTC. This sequence encodes CSARPFLAGGNNEQFF.

V is TRBV11-2 and J is TRBJ2-2, with 7 positions matching TRBD1. Germline lookup yields CDR1 SGHAT and CDR2 FQNNGV. V lost 5 bases to trimming and J lost 6 bases; unmatched junction nucleotides: 12. This CDR3 contains 16 residues. For the CDR3, the DNA is TGTGCCAGCAGCACCCGACAGGGACGAGGGGCCGGGGAGCTGTTTTTT. This codes for CASSTRQGRGAGELFF.

The chain's CDR3 is CASRVTSGPDTQYF. DNA of the CDR3: TGTGCCAGCAGGGTGACTAGCGGACCAGATACGCAGTATTTT. The chain combines TRBV6-1 with TRBJ2-3, with TRBD2 matching over 9 bases. Germline lookup yields CDR1 MNHNS and CDR2 SASEGT. V gave up 6 bases and J gave up 4 bases; unmatched junction bases: 5. The CDR3 runs 14 residues.

This clonotype occurred a few times. The chain carries TRBV15 and TRBJ2-1, with D perhaps assigned TRBD1 or TRBD2 (5 bases each). Germline CDR1 and CDR2: LNHNV and YYDKDF (reference sequence). V was cut by 4 bases and J by 11 bases, with 18 bases left in between. The CDR3 has 14 amino acids. CDR3 region: CATSTGLSQGQQFF. The CDR3, as DNA: TGTGCCACCAGCACCGGACTCTCGCAGGGACAGCAGTTCTTC.

The J gene is TRBJ2-1, the V gene TRBV20-1, with D perhaps matching TRBD1 (5 bases). The CDR3 is 18 residues long. V gave up 3 bases and J gave up 0 bases, with 21 bases separating them. Germline lookup yields CDR1 DFQATT and CDR2 SNEGSKA (reference sequence). The CDR3 coding sequence is TGCAGTGCTAGGATCGGTGGGGCGAAGACGAGCTCCTACAATGAGCAGTTCTTC. Its protein is CSARIGGAKTSSYNEQFF.

The sample holds a few counts of this clonotype. The rearrangement joins TRBV5-4 to TRBJ2-5; TRBD1 might be the D (7 bases). Germline assignment: CDR1 SGHNT and CDR2 YYREEE (reference sequence). The CDR3 is made up of 14 amino acids. Trimming stripped 4 bases from V and 0 bases from J, with 10 bases between. CDR3 loop: CASSAGQYQETQYF. The CDR3 nucleotides read TGTGCCAGCAGCGCGGGACAGTACCAAGAGACCCAGTACTTC.

In its sample, this clonotype was seen a few times. The chain is built from TRBV6-5 and TRBJ2-1, with a tentative D call TRBD2 (7 bases). The germline gives CDR1 MNHEY, CDR2 SVGAGI. The CDR3 has 14 amino acids. V lost 10 bases, J lost 4 bases, and 17 bases lay in between. In DNA form, the CDR3 reads TGTGCCACCAAGCTGCGGGGGCGTTACAATGAGCAGTTCTTC. This translates into CATKLRGRYNEQFF.